This record looks at one TCR beta chain sequence and its context. This sample is part of a study of T-cell reconstitution after alpha-beta-depleted transplantation in children. Germline assignment: CDR1 SGHAT and CDR2 FQNNGV. The CDR3 contains 15 residues. Trimming stripped 0 bases from V and 4 bases from J, with 12 bases between. Unique molecular identifiers tagged the TCRbeta library. In TCRdb, the PCR reads were re-called with MiXCR into one record per CDR3 protein. This table holds around 380,000 distinct CDR3 sequences, roughly a tenth found once. The clonotype was recovered from a human donor who donated a stem cell graft to a child with acute myeloid leukemia. V usage is TRBV11-2 and J usage is TRBJ1-2; TRBD1 might be the D (5 bases). The material was PBMCs from the stem cell graft donor, obtained from the stem cell graft. CDR3 protein: CASSLDSSGVYGYTF. The DNA for the CDR3 is TGTGCCAGCAGCTTAGATTCGTCGGGGGTCTATGGCTACACCTTC.